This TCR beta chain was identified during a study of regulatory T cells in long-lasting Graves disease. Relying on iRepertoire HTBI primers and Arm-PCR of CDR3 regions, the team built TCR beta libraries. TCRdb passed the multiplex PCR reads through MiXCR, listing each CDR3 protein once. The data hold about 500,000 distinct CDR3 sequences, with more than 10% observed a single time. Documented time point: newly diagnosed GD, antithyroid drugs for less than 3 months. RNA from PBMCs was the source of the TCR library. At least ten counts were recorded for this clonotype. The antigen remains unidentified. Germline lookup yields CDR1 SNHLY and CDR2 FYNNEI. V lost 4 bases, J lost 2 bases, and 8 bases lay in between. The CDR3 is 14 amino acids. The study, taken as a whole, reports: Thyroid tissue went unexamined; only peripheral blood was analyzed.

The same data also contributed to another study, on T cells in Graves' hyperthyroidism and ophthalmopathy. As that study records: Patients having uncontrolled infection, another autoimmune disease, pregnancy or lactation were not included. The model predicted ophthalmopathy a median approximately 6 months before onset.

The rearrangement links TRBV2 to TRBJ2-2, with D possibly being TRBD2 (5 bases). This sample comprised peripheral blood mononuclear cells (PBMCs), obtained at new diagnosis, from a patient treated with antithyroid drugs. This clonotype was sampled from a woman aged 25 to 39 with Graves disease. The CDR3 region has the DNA TGTGCCAGCAGTGGCCCGGGAAACACCGGGGAGCTGTTTTTT. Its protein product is CASSGPGNTGELFF. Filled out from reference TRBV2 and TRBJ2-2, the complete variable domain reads EPEVTQTPSHQVTQMGQEVILRCVPISNHLYFYWYRQILGQKVEFLVSFYNNEISEKSEIFDDQFSVERPDGSNFTLKIRSTKLEDSAMYFCASSGPGNTGELFFGEGSRLTVL.